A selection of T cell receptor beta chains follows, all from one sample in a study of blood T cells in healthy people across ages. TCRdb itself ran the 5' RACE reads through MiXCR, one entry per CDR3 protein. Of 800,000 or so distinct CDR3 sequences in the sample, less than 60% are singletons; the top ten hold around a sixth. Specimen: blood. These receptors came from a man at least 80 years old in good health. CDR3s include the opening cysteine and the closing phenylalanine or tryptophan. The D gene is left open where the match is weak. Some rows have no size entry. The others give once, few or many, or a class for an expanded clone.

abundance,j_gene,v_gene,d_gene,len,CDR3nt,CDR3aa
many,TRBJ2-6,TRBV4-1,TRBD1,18,TGCGCCAGCAGCCAAGAAGGACAGGGGTACTCTGGGGCCAACGTCCTGACTTTC,CASSQEGQGYSGANVLTF
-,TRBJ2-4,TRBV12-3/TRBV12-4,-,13,TGTGCCAGCAGTTATCTCTCCGTGAACCTGCAGTACTTC,CASSYLSVNLQYF
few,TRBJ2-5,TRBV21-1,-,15,TGTGCCAGCAGCAAAGGACCGCGGGCCCAAGAGACCCAGTACTTC,CASSKGPRAQETQYF
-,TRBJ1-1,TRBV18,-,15,TGTGCCAGCTCACCAACCTCTGAAGGGTACACTGAAGCTTTCTTT,CASSPTSEGYTEAFF
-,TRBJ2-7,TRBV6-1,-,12,TGTGCCAGCAGTGAAGGATTCGACGAGCAGTACTTC,CASSEGFDEQYF
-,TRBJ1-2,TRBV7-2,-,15,TGTGCCAGCAGCACCACAACAGGGTTGGGCTATGGCTACACCTTC,CASSTTTGLGYGYTF
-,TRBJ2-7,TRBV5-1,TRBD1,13,TGCGCCAGCAGCATACAGGGGATCTACGAGCAGTACTTC,CASSIQGIYEQYF
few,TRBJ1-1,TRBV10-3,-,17,TGTGCCATCAGTGAGTCGAGTAGGGGCAGGGCGAACACTGAAGCTTTCTTT,CAISESSRGRANTEAFF
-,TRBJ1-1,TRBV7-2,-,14,TGTGCCAGCAGCTTAGATTACGGGAGCACTGAAGCTTTCTTT,CASSLDYGSTEAFF
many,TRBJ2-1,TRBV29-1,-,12,TGCAGCGTTGGGGACCTCTACAATGAGCAGTTCTTC,CSVGDLYNEQFF
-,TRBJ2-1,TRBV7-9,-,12,TGTGCCAGCAGCTTAGAGGGGACTGTTCAGTTCTTC,CASSLEGTVQFF
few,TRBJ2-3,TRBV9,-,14,TGTGCCAGCAGCGCCGGCCCTACCGTGGATACGCAGTATTTT,CASSAGPTVDTQYF
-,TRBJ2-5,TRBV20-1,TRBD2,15,TGCAGTGCTAGAGTTTCTAGCGGGGGACAAGAGACCCAGTACTTC,CSARVSSGGQETQYF
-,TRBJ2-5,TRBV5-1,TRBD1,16,TGCGCCAGCAGCCCCGGACAGGGCGGCCGCCAAGAGACCCAGTACTTC,CASSPGQGGRQETQYF
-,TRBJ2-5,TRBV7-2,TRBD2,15,TGTGTCAGCAGCCCCACTAGCGGGACCTCTCGGGAGCAGTACTTC,CVSSPTSGTSREQYF
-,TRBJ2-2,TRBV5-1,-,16,TGCGCCAGCAGCTTCATGGGACAACCCAACACCGGGGAGCTGTTTTTT,CASSFMGQPNTGELFF
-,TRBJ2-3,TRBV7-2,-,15,TGTGCCAGCAGCTTAGGGACTATCCTCACAGATACGCAGTATTTT,CASSLGTILTDTQYF
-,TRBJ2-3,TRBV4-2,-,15,TGTGCCAGCAGCCAAGGGAACAGGGTGACAGATACGCAGTATTTT,CASSQGNRVTDTQYF
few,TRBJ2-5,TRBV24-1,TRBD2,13,TGTGCCACCAGTGTCGCGGGGGGAGAGACCCAGTACTTC,CATSVAGGETQYF
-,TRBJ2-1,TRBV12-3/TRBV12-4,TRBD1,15,TGTGCCAGCAGTTTAGTGGGACAGGGGGAAGGTGAGCAGTTCTTT,CASSLVGQGEGEQFF
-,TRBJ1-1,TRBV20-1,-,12,TGCATTGCTTGGGCCACGAACACTGAAGCTTTCTTT,CIAWATNTEAFF
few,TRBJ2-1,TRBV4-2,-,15,TGTGCCAGCAGCCAAGATACTGGATTCTACAATGAGCAGTTCTTC,CASSQDTGFYNEQFF
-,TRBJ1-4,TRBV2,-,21,TGTGCCAGCAGTGAAGCGGGTCTGGCCGGGGCCCTGGGTGCAACTAATGAAAAACTGTTTTTT,CASSEAGLAGALGATNEKLFF
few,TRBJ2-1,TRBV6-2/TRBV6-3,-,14,TGTGCCAGCAGTTCCCCCGAGAGGTGGAGCGAGCAGTTCTTC,CASSSPERWSEQFF
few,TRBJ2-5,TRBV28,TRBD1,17,TGTGCCAGCAGTCCCTTGAGGGACAGGGGGCATCAAGAGACCCAGTACTTC,CASSPLRDRGHQETQYF
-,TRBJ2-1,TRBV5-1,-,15,TGCGCCAGCAGCTTTGGAGATCGGGCCCACAATGAGCAGTTCTTC,CASSFGDRAHNEQFF
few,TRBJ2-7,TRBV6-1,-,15,TGTGCCAGCAGTGAAGGGGCGGGAAGAGCCTACGAGCAGTACTTC,CASSEGAGRAYEQYF
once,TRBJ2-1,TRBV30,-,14,TGTGCCTGGAGGAAACCAGGACCTTACAATGAGCAGTTCTTC,CAWRKPGPYNEQFF
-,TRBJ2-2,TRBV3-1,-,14,TGTGCCAGCAGCCGACTGGAGCGAACCGGGGAGCTGTTTTTT,CASSRLERTGELFF
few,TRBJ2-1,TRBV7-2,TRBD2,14,TGTGCCAGCAGCCGGGGGGGAGGGGACAATGAGCAGTTCTTC,CASSRGGGDNEQFF
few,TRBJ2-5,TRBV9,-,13,TGTGCCAGCAGTTATTCAGGGATAGAGACCCAGTACTTC,CASSYSGIETQYF
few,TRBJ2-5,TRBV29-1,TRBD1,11,TGCAGCGTCGGGACAGCTCGGACCCAGTACTTC,CSVGTARTQYF
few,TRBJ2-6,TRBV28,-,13,TGTGCCAGCAGCCCCCCGCCCTTAAACGTCCTGACTTTC,CASSPPPLNVLTF
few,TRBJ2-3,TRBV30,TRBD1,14,TGTGCCTGGAGCAGGACAGGGGGCACAGATACGCAGTATTTT,CAWSRTGGTDTQYF
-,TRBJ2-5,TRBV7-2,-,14,TGTGCCAGCAGCTTAGCACAGGCCCAAGAGACCCAGTACTTC,CASSLAQAQETQYF
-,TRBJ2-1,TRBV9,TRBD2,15,TGTGCCAGCAGCGCGCGGGAGAGGGCTAACAATGAGCAGTTCTTC,CASSARERANNEQFF
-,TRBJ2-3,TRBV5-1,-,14,TGCGCCAGCAGCCCTGACAAGGGCGCAGATACGCAGTATTTT,CASSPDKGADTQYF
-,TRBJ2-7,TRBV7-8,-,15,TGTGCCAGCAGCTTAGTACGGGACTCCAACTACGAGCAGTACTTC,CASSLVRDSNYEQYF
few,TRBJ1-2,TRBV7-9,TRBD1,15,TGTGCCAGCAGCTTCCCGGGACAGGATCTATGGGGCTACACCTTC,CASSFPGQDLWGYTF
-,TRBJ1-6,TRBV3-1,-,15,TGTGCCAGCAGCCAAGAAGCCGCCCTTAATTCACCCCTCCACTTT,CASSQEAALNSPLHF
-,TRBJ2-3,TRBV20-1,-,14,TGCAGTGCTAGAGAGGAAGCCGGCACAGATACGCAGTATTTT,CSAREEAGTDTQYF
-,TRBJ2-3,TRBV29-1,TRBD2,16,TGCAGCGTTAGGGGGGTAGCGGGAGGGAGCACAGATACGCAGTATTTT,CSVRGVAGGSTDTQYF
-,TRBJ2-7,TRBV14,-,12,TGTGCCAGCAGCTCACAGGGAATCGAGCAGTACTTC,CASSSQGIEQYF
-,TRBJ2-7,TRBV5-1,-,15,TGCGCCAGCGGCCTTAGACAGAGTTCCTCCTACGAGCAGTACTTC,CASGLRQSSSYEQYF
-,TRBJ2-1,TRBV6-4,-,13,TGTGCCAGCAGTGCTACTCTGGGCAATGAGCAGTTCTTC,CASSATLGNEQFF
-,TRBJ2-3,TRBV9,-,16,TGTGCCAGCAGCCCCACCGGGACCCGCAGCACAGATACGCAGTATTTT,CASSPTGTRSTDTQYF
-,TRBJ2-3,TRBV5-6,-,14,TGTGCCAGCAGCTTTGACCCGCACACAGGTACGCAGTATTTT,CASSFDPHTGTQYF
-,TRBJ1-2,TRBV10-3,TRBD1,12,TGTGCCATCAGGGGGACAGGGGGAGGCTACACCTTC,CAIRGTGGGYTF
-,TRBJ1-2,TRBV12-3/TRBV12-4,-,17,TGTGCCAGCACCAAAATCGGGGGGGGTATGGGTTCACATGGCTACACCTTC,CASTKIGGGMGSHGYTF
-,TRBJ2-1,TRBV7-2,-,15,TGTGCCAGCAGCTCAACGAGGGGGGGCTACAATGAGCAGTTCTTC,CASSSTRGGYNEQFF
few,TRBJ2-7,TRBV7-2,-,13,TGTGCCAGCAGCCGGGGGCCTACTCACGAGCAGTACTTC,CASSRGPTHEQYF
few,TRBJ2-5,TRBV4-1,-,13,TGCGCCAGCAGCCAAAATAACGTGGAGACCCAGTACTTC,CASSQNNVETQYF
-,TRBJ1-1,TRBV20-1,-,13,TGCAGTGCTCCCACCCAGGTGAACACTGAAGCTTTCTTT,CSAPTQVNTEAFF
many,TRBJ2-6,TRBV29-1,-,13,TGCAGCGTTCTTAGCTCTGGGGCCAACGTCCTGACTTTC,CSVLSSGANVLTF
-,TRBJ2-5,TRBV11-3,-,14,TGTGCCAGCAGCTTAGTCCGGTACCAAGAGACCCAGTACTTC,CASSLVRYQETQYF